This entry features one T cell receptor beta chain sequence. Clones were read by immunoSEQ multiplex PCR, and TCRdb kept only the in-frame ones, dropping some. The sample has some 110,000 clones; 65% to 80% are singletons. The data originate from a study of blood T cell repertoires in COVID-19. Turning to the study itself: PBMCs, B-cell-depleted T cells, or T cells provided the cDNA or gDNA that made up the material.

This TCR came from a man in his fifties or sixties with acute or convalescent COVID-19. Sequencing used peripheral blood.

For the CDR3, the DNA is TGTGCCAGCAGCCAAGAGGAGAGGTCTGAAGCTTTCTTT. Its translation: CASSQEERSEAFF. V is TRBV3-1 (or the pseudogene TRBV3-2) and J is TRBJ1-1; D call uncertain. This CDR3 has 13 residues. The V end was cut by 0 bases, the J end by 6 bases, with 8 bases between. The germline CDR1 and CDR2 sequences are LGHDT and YNNKEL (reference sequence).